The 10 T cell receptor beta chains in this list originate from one sample, sequenced in a study of CD8 T cells in ankylosing spondylitis. TCRdb analysed the 5' RACE reads with MiXCR anew, one entry per CDR3 protein. This sample has 250,000 to 400,000 distinct CDR3 sequences, with more than 9% found just once. The sequencing input was blood, either unsorted or a sorted T cell fraction (not recorded which). These receptors were taken from a female donor with ankylosing spondylitis or in good health (not recorded which).

This clonotype was counted between two and nine times. The chain has TRBV14 and TRBJ2-5; D remains unclear. This CDR3 region has 16 residues. Looked up from germline, CDR1 is SGHDN and CDR2 is FVKESK. Trimming left V 2 bases short and J 3 bases short, with 16 bases between. CDR3 protein: CASSQMGFGREETQYF. The CDR3 DNA sequence: TGTGCCAGCAGCCAAATGGGCTTTGGGCGAGAAGAGACCCAGTACTTC.

This clonotype was detected ten times or more. This sequence joins TRBV12-3 or TRBV12-4 and TRBJ1-6; the D is unclear. Trimming removed 6 bases at V and 7 bases at J, with 7 bases between. CDR3 length equals 12 residues. CDR3 protein: CASSGANSPLHF. CDR3 DNA sequence: TGTGCCAGCAGCGGAGCCAATTCACCCCTCCACTTT.

On this clonotype: This could be a read error, since a much larger clone is one nucleotide away. The chain employs TRBV20-1 and TRBJ1-5; D unresolved. In germline, CDR1 is DFQATT, CDR2 SNEGSKA (reference sequence). CDR3 length: 14 amino acids. The CDR3 region is CSARDNREYQPHHF. The CDR3 DNA reads TGCAGTGCTAGAGATAATCGGGAATATCAGCCCCATCATTTT.

This clonotype was found many times. The chain recombines TRBV29-1 with TRBJ2-5; the match to TRBD1 covers 11 bases. Germline assignment: CDR1 SQVTM and CDR2 ANQGSEA. The CDR3 is made up of 14 amino acids. V lost 7 bases, J lost 0 bases, and 4 bases stayed unmatched. The CDR3 sequence is CSALDRGHQETQYF. The CDR3, as DNA: TGCAGCGCCTTGGACAGGGGGCACCAAGAGACCCAGTACTTC.

This clonotype showed up many times. The chain carries TRBV20-1 and TRBJ1-4, with 7 bases fitting TRBD1. The germline V gene encodes CDR1 DFQATT and CDR2 SNEGSKA (reference sequence). The CDR3 consists of 12 residues. J was trimmed by 8 bases and V by 6 bases; bases with no gene match: 6. The CDR3 is CSAGTAQEKLFF. For the CDR3, the DNA is TGCAGTGCCGGGACAGCCCAGGAAAAACTGTTTTTT.

This clonotype was detected a few times. The chain carries TRBV5-5 and TRBJ1-5; 7 nucleotides agree with TRBD1. The CDR3 contains 15 residues. The V gene's germline CDR1 is SGHKS and CDR2 YYEKEE (reference sequence). Trimming removed 0 bases from V and 4 bases from J; junction bases left unmatched: 4. CDR3 coding DNA: TGTGCCAGCAGCTTGGAAAGGGGGCAAAATCAGCCCCAGCATTTT. This encodes CASSLERGQNQPQHF.

The V and J genes are TRBV5-1 and TRBJ2-3, with 9 bases fitting TRBD1. Germline CDR1 reads SGHRS; CDR2 reads YFSETQ. The CDR3 is 16 residues long. The V gene end was trimmed by 4 bases and the J gene end by 6 bases; junction bases not matched to a gene: 12. The CDR3: CASSQDPGTGTDTQYF. As DNA, the CDR3 is TGCGCCAGCAGCCAAGACCCCGGGACAGGGACGGATACGCAGTATTTT.

A few counts support this clonotype. J is TRBJ2-7 and V is TRBV29-1; the D gene could be TRBD1 or TRBD2 (5 bases each). Per the germline V gene, CDR1 is SQVTM and CDR2 is ANQGSEA. The V gene lost 6 bases and the J gene lost 0 bases, with 12 bases spanning the gap. The CDR3 contains 13 residues. The CDR3 DNA follows: TGCAGCGTGGGACCCACGAGCTCCTACGAGCAGTACTTC. Protein product: CSVGPTSSYEQYF.

Ten or more counts support this clonotype. The rearrangement links TRBV5-1 to TRBJ2-5; 7 bases are a match to TRBD1. Germline trimming cut 4 bases from V and 5 bases from J; bases unmatched to any gene: 5. CDR3 length: 13 amino acids. CDR1 and CDR2 from the germline V gene are SGHRS and YFSETQ. CDR3 loop: CASSGDRVETQYF. In nucleotides, the CDR3 is TGCGCCAGCAGCGGCGACAGGGTTGAGACCCAGTACTTC.

This clonotype has at least ten counts. The chain has TRBV5-1 and TRBJ1-1, with D unclear. From germline, CDR1 is SGHRS and CDR2 YFSETQ. Deletions cut 0 bases from V and 4 bases from J, with 13 bases between. The CDR3 consists of 15 residues. CDR3 DNA: TGCGCCAGCAGCTTGGTTGCGGGTGAGGGCACTGAAGCTTTCTTT. Translated, it gives CASSLVAGEGTEAFF. Variable domain in full (rest from reference TRBV5-1 and TRBJ1-1): KAGVTQTPRYLIKTRGQQVTLSCSPISGHRSVSWYQQTPGQGLQFLFEYFSETQRNKGNFPGRFSGRQFSNSRSEMNVSTLELGDSALYLCASSLVAGEGTEAFFGQGTRLTVV.